This entry lists 2 T cell receptor beta chains sequenced from one sample in a study of cytomegalovirus exposure and HLA in healthy donors (dated by TCRdb to about 2017). Receptor libraries were prepared by the immunoSEQ multiplex PCR assay. For the multiplex PCR, a mixture combining 60 forward primers for TCR Vbeta segments and 13 reverse primers for TCR Jbeta segments was used. Held by TCRdb, this immuneACCESS table contains in-frame sequences only and omits some clones. Under half of the omission traces to an unresolved V gene where checked; the cause of the rest is unknown. This sample's table carries approximately 110,000 clones. Of the sample, roughly 4% is held by the ten largest clones. Sequencing input: PBMCs. The receptor set was obtained from a man aged 18 to 29 in good health and CMV-seronegative.

The V gene is TRBV18, the J gene TRBJ2-1, with 7 bases lining up with TRBD2. Trimming removed 0 bases from V and 6 bases from J; junction bases left unmatched: 5. Germline loops: CDR1 KGHSH, CDR2 LQKENI. The CDR3 covers 15 residues. DNA of the CDR3: TGTGCCAGCTCACCACCGCGCGGGACTATCAATGAGCAGTTCTTC. Its translation is CASSPPRGTINEQFF.

This chain connects TRBV28 to TRBJ2-1, with 11 positions matching TRBD2. The V segment lost 4 bases and the J segment 7 bases; nucleotides outside the gene matches: 6. This CDR3 is 15 amino acids long. The V gene's germline CDR1 is MDHEN and CDR2 SYDVKM. This CDR3 reads CASSSLAGGRNEQFF. CDR3 nucleotide sequence: TGTGCCAGCAGTTCTTTAGCGGGAGGGAGGAATGAGCAGTTCTTC.